These 26 T cell receptor beta chains came from one sample sequenced in a study of regulatory T cells in long-lasting Graves disease. Time point noted: persistent/refractory GD, antithyroid drugs over 5 years with positive TRAb. PBMC-extracted RNA yielded the TCR library. Arm-PCR with iRepertoire HTBI primers amplified the CDR3 regions for these TCR beta libraries. TCRdb reprocessed the multiplex PCR reads via MiXCR and lists one record per CDR3 protein. The table records roughly 500,000 distinct CDR3 sequences, roughly a fifth of them present only once. The sample consisted of peripheral blood mononuclear cells (PBMCs), taken when the disease was refractory, from a patient treated with antithyroid drugs. Receptors originate from a female donor with Graves disease.

The rearrangement joins TRBV7-2 to TRBJ2-7; weak D call: TRBD1 (6 bases). This CDR3 is 15 amino acids long. CDR1 is SGHTA and CDR2 is FQGNSA in the germline V gene. Trimming cost V 3 bases and J 0 bases, with 12 bases left between them. CDR3 coding DNA: TGTGCCAGCAGCTTTGTCGGACAGAGCTCCTACGAGCAGTACTTC. It specifies CASSFVGQSSYEQYF.

This clonotype was recorded a few times. This chain connects TRBV12-3 or TRBV12-4 to TRBJ2-7; D possibly matches TRBD1 or TRBD2 (5 bases each). The CDR3 spans 13 residues. V was shortened by 6 bases and J by 3 bases, with 12 bases between the two germline ends. The CDR3 DNA follows: TGTGCCAGCAGACTGGGGACCAGCTACGAGCAGTACTTC. Encoded protein: CASRLGTSYEQYF.

This clonotype was seen many times. V gene TRBV28 combines with J gene TRBJ2-7, with D tentatively TRBD1 (6 bases). The ends were cut back, 5 bases at V and 12 bases at J, with 23 bases in the middle. This CDR3 comprises 14 residues. Per the germline V gene, CDR1 is MDHEN and CDR2 is SYDVKM. The CDR3 DNA is TGTGCCAGCAGTCCCCGGACAGACGCGGGTCAGAGGTACTTC. It specifies CASSPRTDAGQRYF.

V and J are TRBV28 and TRBJ2-3; no clear D. The ends were cut back, 5 bases at V and 6 bases at J, with 18 bases in the middle. The CDR3 extends over 15 amino acids. CDR1 is MDHEN and CDR2 is SYDVKM in the germline V gene. CDR3 region: CASSPQDLSPDTQYF. The CDR3 DNA reads TGTGCCAGCAGTCCCCAGGACCTATCCCCGGATACGCAGTATTTT. The variable domain in full, completed from reference TRBV28 and TRBJ2-3, reads DVKVTQSSRYLVKRTGEKVFLECVQDMDHENMFWYRQDPGLGLRLIYFSYDVKMKEKGDIPEGYSVSREKKERFSLILESASTNQTSMYLCASSPQDLSPDTQYFGPGTRLTVL.

This clonotype was seen many times. This chain joins TRBV28 and TRBJ2-5; 8 nucleotides align to TRBD2. Germline trimming cut 1 base from V and 6 bases from J; bases unmatched to any gene: 4. Looked up from germline, CDR1 is MDHEN and CDR2 is SYDVKM. CDR3 length: 14 residues. CDR3 region: CASSLSREGKTQYF. The CDR3, as DNA: TGTGCCAGCAGTTTATCCCGGGAGGGAAAGACCCAGTACTTC.

The gene calls are TRBV6-2 or TRBV6-3 and TRBJ2-7, with 8 bases fitting TRBD1. This CDR3 spans 16 amino acids. The germline V gene has CDR1 MNHEY and CDR2 SVGEGT. The J segment lost 3 bases and the V segment lost 0 bases, leaving 7 bases of the junction unmatched. CDR3 sequence reads: CASSYSNGRGRYEQYF. The DNA of the CDR3 is TGTGCCAGCAGTTACTCGAATGGCAGGGGGCGCTACGAGCAGTACTTC.

This chain connects TRBV5-6 to TRBJ2-7; 7 bases map to TRBD1. Per the germline V gene, CDR1 is SGHDT and CDR2 is YYEEEE. J gave up 3 bases and V 3 bases, and 9 bases lay outside the gene matches. The CDR3 spans 15 residues. CDR3 loop: CASSYATGKVYEQYF. Written as DNA, the CDR3 is TGTGCCAGCAGCTATGCGACAGGGAAGGTCTACGAGCAGTACTTC.

The V call is TRBV12-3 or TRBV12-4, the J call TRBJ2-3; TRBD2 aligns across 8 bases. Trimming at V came to 8 bases and at J to 10 bases, leaving 8 bases not matched to a gene. The CDR3 spans 12 residues. CDR3 amino acids: CASCPGTRAQYF. The CDR3, as DNA: TGTGCCAGCTGCCCCGGGACTAGGGCGCAGTATTTT.

Many counts were recorded for this clonotype. This chain uses TRBV11-2 with TRBJ2-7; TRBD1 aligns across 11 bases. J lost 3 bases, V lost 5 bases, and 3 bases had no gene match. The germline V gene encodes CDR1 SGHAT and CDR2 FQNNGV. This CDR3 comprises 14 residues. This CDR3 reads CASSGQGAYYEQYF. The CDR3 nucleotides are TGTGCCAGCAGCGGACAGGGGGCTTACTACGAGCAGTACTTC.

This clonotype was seen more than once but under ten times. The genes are TRBV10-1 and TRBJ1-1; D is ambiguous. This CDR3 has 21 residues. Deletions cut 3 bases from V and 0 bases from J, with 29 bases between. Germline-derived CDR1 and CDR2 are WNHNN and SYGVQD (reference sequence). The CDR3 nucleotides are TGCGCCAGCAGTGATCCGATCCCAGGTTTGTTTTGGCTGAGTATGAACACTGAAGCTTTCTTT. It encodes CASSDPIPGLFWLSMNTEAFF.

This clonotype has only a few counts. The J gene is TRBJ1-1, the V gene TRBV10-3; D is unresolved. CDR3 length: 13 amino acids. The V and J ends lost 8 bases and 0 bases respectively, with 10 bases between them. CDR1 is ENHRY and CDR2 is SYGVKD in the germline V gene. The CDR3 DNA follows: TGTGCCATCTCAGGAGCGTTGAACACTGAAGCTTTCTTT. It codes for CAISGALNTEAFF.

The sample holds a few counts of this clonotype. The rearrangement joins TRBV7-2 to TRBJ1-3, with D possibly TRBD1 on 5 matching bases. The CDR3 spans 14 residues. Trimming took 8 bases from V and 9 from J, leaving 20 bases between them. CDR1 and CDR2 (germline): SGHTA, FQGNSA. The CDR3, as DNA: TGTGCCAGCGTGCCGGGGACGCAGGATATCACCATATATTTT. It specifies CASVPGTQDITIYF.

The DNA of the CDR3 is TGTGCCAGTAGCTGGGCCGACGGGACGAATGAGCAGTTCTTC. It codes for CASSWADGTNEQFF. This sequence joins TRBV19 and TRBJ2-1; D is perhaps TRBD1 or TRBD2 (5 bases each). Trimming took 6 bases from V and 7 from J, leaving 16 bases between them. Germline V CDR1 and CDR2: LNHDA, SQIVND (reference sequence). The CDR3 has 14 residues.

V gene TRBV7-9 combines with J gene TRBJ2-2; TRBD1 might be the D (6 bases). CDR1 SEHNR and CDR2 FQNEAQ come from the germline V gene (reference sequence). The CDR3 spans 19 residues. The ends were cut back, 4 bases at V and 1 base at J, with 22 bases in the middle. The DNA of the CDR3 is TGTGCCAGCAGCTCCATTAGTGGGGCCGGACAGCAGAACACCGGGGAGCTGTTTTTT. Amino acid sequence: CASSSISGAGQQNTGELFF. The variable domain in full, completed from reference TRBV7-9 and TRBJ2-2, reads DTGVSQNPRHKITKRGQNVTFRCDPISEHNRLYWYRQTLGQGPEFLTYFQNEAQLEKSRLLSDRFSAERPKGSFSTLEIQRTEQGDSAMYLCASSSISGAGQQNTGELFFGEGSRLTVL.

As regards this clonotype: A much larger clonotype is one base distant, so this may be a read error. J is TRBJ1-4 and V is TRBV28; D is ambiguous. The CDR3 is 15 amino acids. Trimming removed 5 bases at V and 5 bases at J, with 15 bases between. CDR1 and CDR2 from the germline V gene are MDHEN and SYDVKM. The DNA for the CDR3 is TGTGCCAGCAGTGATACCCCTCCCGGCAATGAAAAACTGTTTTTT. This codes for CASSDTPPGNEKLFF.

This clonotype was detected ten times or more. The rearrangement links TRBV13 to TRBJ2-2, with D unclear. V lost 3 bases and J lost 6, with 5 bases in between. Germline CDR1 PRHDT, CDR2 FYEKMQ (reference sequence). This CDR3 is built from 12 residues. CDR3 residues: CASSFRPGELFF. In DNA form, the CDR3 reads TGTGCCAGCAGCTTCCGTCCCGGGGAGCTGTTTTTT.

This clonotype showed up many times. The genes are TRBV19 and TRBJ1-6; the D gene is possibly TRBD1 (5 bases). Trimming took 7 bases from V and 10 from J, leaving 20 bases between them. The germline V gene has CDR1 LNHDA and CDR2 SQIVND (reference sequence). The CDR3 length is 15 residues. The CDR3 coding sequence is TGTGCCAGTACACGACGGTCAGGGTTGAAGTCACCCCTCCACTTT. This translates into CASTRRSGLKSPLHF.

This clonotype has more than one count but fewer than ten. V usage is TRBV5-1 and J usage is TRBJ2-7, with 7 bases fitting TRBD2. Germline V gene lookup returns CDR1 SGHRS and CDR2 YFSETQ. The V gene end was trimmed by 0 bases and the J gene end by 4 bases; junction bases not matched to a gene: 16. CDR3 size: 18 residues. The CDR3 nucleotides read TGCGCCAGCAGCTTGGTGGGCAGGGAAGCTCCTAGCGGTTACGAGCAGTACTTC. This sequence encodes CASSLVGREAPSGYEQYF.

The chain recombines TRBV27 with TRBJ2-1; D ambiguous. The germline gives CDR1 MNHEY, CDR2 SMNVEV (reference sequence). V shed 0 bases and J shed 8 bases, with 11 bases lying between them. The CDR3 totals 14 residues. This CDR3 reads CASSLSSLGYEQFF. CDR3 DNA sequence: TGTGCCAGCAGTTTATCTAGCCTGGGGTATGAGCAGTTCTTC.

This clonotype was detected a few times. The rearrangement joins TRBV7-9 to TRBJ1-2, with a tentative D call TRBD1 (6 bases). V dropped 6 bases and J dropped 3 bases, with 11 bases sitting between them. Germline V gene data show CDR1 as SEHNR and CDR2 as FQNEAQ (reference sequence). The CDR3 runs 13 residues. CDR3 DNA: TGTGCCAGCAGAGGGGGTTGGGACTATGGCTACACCTTC. Encoded protein: CASRGGWDYGYTF.

J is TRBJ1-2 and V is TRBV3-1; D ambiguous. The CDR3 extends over 17 amino acids. With 0 bases removed from V and 1 base from J, the gap between germline ends came to 15 bases. In germline, CDR1 is LGHDT, CDR2 YNNKEL (reference sequence). In DNA form, the CDR3 reads TGTGCCAGCAGCCAAGAGCCCTTGGAACAGAATAACTATGGCTACACCTTC. Its protein is CASSQEPLEQNNYGYTF.

The chain carries TRBV7-8 and TRBJ1-4, with D unresolved. Germline assignment: CDR1 SGHVS and CDR2 FQNEAQ. Trimming pared 5 bases from V and 0 bases from J, leaving 10 bases between. CDR3 length equals 15 residues. CDR3 bases: TGTGCCAGCAGCATCCGATCAGCAACTAATGAAAAACTGTTTTTT. Amino acids: CASSIRSATNEKLFF.

This clonotype was seen a few times. This sequence joins TRBV5-1 and TRBJ1-4; weak D call: TRBD1 (5 bases). Trimming removed 1 base from V and 1 base from J, with 8 bases in between. In germline, CDR1 is SGHRS, CDR2 YFSETQ. This CDR3 comprises 15 residues. CDR3 nucleotides: TGCGCCAGCAGCTTGTCGCAGGGAACTAATGAAAAACTGTTTTTT. This encodes CASSLSQGTNEKLFF.

The J gene is TRBJ2-1, the V gene TRBV10-3, with 12 bases identical to TRBD2. From germline, CDR1 is ENHRY and CDR2 SYGVKD. V lost 5 bases and J lost 6; bases outside the gene matches: 5. The CDR3 runs to 15 residues. The DNA for the CDR3 is TGTGCCATCAGTACGACTAGCGGGAGAGTCAATGAGCAGTTCTTC. It codes for CAISTTSGRVNEQFF.

The J gene is TRBJ1-2, the V gene TRBV4-3; D call uncertain. The CDR3 contains 14 residues. CDR1 LGHNA and CDR2 YSLEER come from the germline V gene. Trimming shortened V by 0 bases and J by 5 bases, and 10 bases separated the two germline ends. The CDR3 nucleotides are TGCGCCAGCAGCCAAGAGATAGGGAGGTATGGCTACACCTTC. Translated, it gives CASSQEIGRYGYTF.

The chain employs TRBV7-9 and TRBJ1-6; unclear D gene. Germline loops: CDR1 SEHNR, CDR2 FQNEAQ (reference sequence). The CDR3 covers 15 residues. Trimming removed 4 bases from V and 7 bases from J, with 14 bases in between. The CDR3 nucleotides read TGTGCCAGCAGCTCCCCCGGGGAGGAAAATTCACCCCTCCACTTT. Protein product: CASSSPGEENSPLHF.